Listed below are T cell receptor beta chains from one sample, sequenced in a study of blood T cell repertoires in COVID-19. Here immunoSEQ multiplex PCR was the method, and the copy in TCRdb shows in-frame clones only, minus some. The repertoire consists of more than 400,000 clones, with 87% occurring once and the leading ten covering approximately 0.7%. Sequenced input: PBMCs or T cells enriched from blood (not recorded which). Source of these receptors: a woman aged 18 to 35 who had recovered from COVID-19. Both conserved end residues are part of each CDR3. Each record gives: J gene, D gene, V gene, clone size, CDR3 protein, CDR3 DNA. D genes are given only for firm matches. The size field is filled for only some rows; it gives once, few, many or a size class.

TRBJ1-1	TRBD1	TRBV6-5	few	CASSYPSTGVAFF	TGTGCCAGCAGTTACCCGTCGACAGGGGTAGCTTTCTTT
TRBJ1-5	NA	TRBV5-6	NA	CASSLGGTYNQPQHF	TGTGCCAGCAGCTTGGGAGGAACTTACAATCAGCCCCAGCATTTT
TRBJ2-7	TRBD1	TRBV30	NA	CAWGEDRGYEQYF	TGTGCCTGGGGTGAGGACAGGGGGTACGAGCAGTACTTC
TRBJ2-7	NA	TRBV19	once	CASSIRQGLFTYEQYF	TGTGCCAGTAGTATCCGACAGGGACTGTTTACCTACGAGCAGTACTTC
TRBJ2-1	NA	TRBV5-6	NA	CASSLTGVADEQFF	TGTGCCAGCAGCTTGACGGGGGTAGCGGATGAGCAGTTCTTC
TRBJ1-1	TRBD1	TRBV10-3	NA	CAISERDRGSPTEAFF	TGTGCCATCAGTGAAAGGGACAGGGGATCACCAACTGAAGCTTTCTTT
TRBJ1-1	NA	TRBV6-5	NA	CASRKGAVSTEAFF	TGTGCCAGCAGGAAAGGGGCAGTAAGCACTGAAGCTTTCTTT
TRBJ1-1	NA	TRBV12-3/TRBV12-4	NA	CASSLGNRKFAFF	TGTGCCAGCAGTTTAGGTAACAGAAAATTTGCTTTCTTT
TRBJ1-1	NA	TRBV10-3	NA	CAIGTGMNTEAFF	TGTGCCATTGGAACAGGGATGAACACTGAAGCTTTCTTT
TRBJ2-5	NA	TRBV10-1	NA	CASSESEETQYF	TGCGCCAGCAGTGAGAGCGAAGAGACCCAGTACTTC
TRBJ1-5	NA	TRBV2	NA	CASSVLAENQPQHF	TGTGCCAGCAGTGTCTTGGCAGAAAATCAGCCCCAGCATTTT
TRBJ1-1	TRBD1	TRBV6-2/TRBV6-3	once	CASSYRQGDTEAFF	TGTGCCAGCAGTTACCGTCAGGGGGACACTGAAGCTTTCTTT
TRBJ2-5	TRBD1	TRBV15	NA	CATSRGTGGQETQYF	TGTGCCACCAGCAGAGGGACAGGGGGCCAAGAGACCCAGTACTTC
TRBJ1-5	TRBD1	TRBV5-6	NA	CASSFGQGATDQPQHF	TGTGCCAGCAGCTTTGGGCAGGGGGCGACCGATCAGCCCCAGCATTTT
TRBJ1-6	TRBD1	TRBV27	NA	CASSQTQGVSYNSPLHF	TGTGCCAGCAGTCAAACACAGGGGGTCTCCTATAATTCACCCCTCCACTTT
TRBJ1-1	NA	TRBV5-1	NA	CASSLDGGAGTEAFF	TGCGCCAGCAGCTTGGACGGGGGGGCCGGCACTGAAGCTTTCTTT
TRBJ2-2	TRBD1	TRBV5-4	NA	CASSDPGTGNTGELFF	TGTGCCAGCAGCGACCCCGGGACAGGGAACACCGGGGAGCTGTTTTTT
TRBJ1-1	NA	TRBV3-1/TRBV3-2	NA	CASRRGEYHTEAFF	TGTGCCAGCAGACGGGGGGAGTATCACACTGAAGCTTTCTTT
TRBJ2-7	NA	TRBV4-1	NA	CASSQVRDNAYEQYF	TGCGCCAGCAGCCAAGTCCGGGACAACGCCTACGAGCAGTACTTC
TRBJ1-1	NA	TRBV2	NA	CASSVDSFENTEAFF	TGTGCCAGCAGTGTTGATAGCTTTGAGAACACTGAAGCTTTCTTT